This T cell receptor (beta chain) was retrieved from a study of blood T cells in healthy people across ages. It was with a sample-barcoded 5' primer and a J-beta primer mix that a second PCR of roughly 7 to 12 cycles was run. TCRdb analysed the 5' RACE reads with MiXCR anew, one entry per CDR3 protein. The sample carries over a million distinct CDR3 sequences, roughly 24% recorded once. These same records also appear under a second study, on T cells of mothers and their children. That work states: Related and unrelated pairs show similar thymic shaping of TCR recombination output.

Sequenced: blood. The origin of this receptor is a girl aged 2 to 9 in good health.

The CDR3: CASSLPFWGGRYNEQFF. The CDR3 DNA sequence: TGTGCCAGCAGCTTACCTTTTTGGGGTGGCAGGTACAATGAGCAGTTCTTC. The chain couples TRBV7-9 to TRBJ2-1; D call uncertain. V was shortened by 2 bases and J by 4 bases, with 18 bases between the two germline ends. From germline, CDR1 is SEHNR and CDR2 FQNEAQ (reference sequence). This CDR3 region has 17 residues.